The entry that follows covers one TCR beta chain sequence. Its matching antigen is unknown. Sequenced by immunoSEQ multiplex PCR; TCRdb stores in-frame clones only, minus some. Here the sample spans over 10,000 clones, around three fifths being singletons. The entry originates in a study of chemoradiotherapy in HPV16-positive cancers. Study-wide context: Functional T-cell assays on two HPV16-positive patients' cells defined candidate HPV-specific clones and common TCR motifs. Study outcomes and limitations: In HPV16-positive patients, HPV-responsive T-cell expansion tracked better recurrence-free survival.

Samples were taken several times over chemoradiotherapy. The specimen was collected from a patient who underwent chemoradiotherapy. This receptor was taken from a human donor with HPV-associated anogenital cancer.

For the CDR3, the DNA is TGTGCCAGCTCTCATAGTAGCGGGGGGGCCTATAGTGAGCAGTTCTTC. It yields the protein CASSHSSGGAYSEQFF. The chain couples TRBV25-1 to TRBJ2-1, with 11 bases identical to TRBD2. V was clipped by 8 bases and J by 9 bases; unmatched bases: 15. Germline V lookup: CDR1 MGHDK, CDR2 SYGVNS. CDR3 length equals 16 residues. The full variable domain, its missing parts supplied by reference TRBV25-1 and TRBJ2-1, is EADIYQTPRYLVIGTGKKITLECSQTMGHDKMYWYQQDPGMELHLIHYSYGVNSTEKGDLSSESTVSRIRTEHFPLTLESARPSHTSQYLCASSHSSGGAYSEQFFGPGTRLTVL.